This T cell receptor beta chain was retrieved from a study of tumor and adjacent non-tumor tissue in lung cancer. Germline V lookup: CDR1 LGHNA, CDR2 YNFKEQ. CDR3 length equals 17 residues. J was trimmed by 10 bases and V by 0 bases; bases with no gene match: 18. The template was RNA from unsorted bulk tissue. This clonotype came up a few times. Three rounds of nested PCR, following a modified ARM-PCR protocol, produced the TCRbeta library. TCRdb independently ran MiXCR on the multiplex PCR reads; one entry per CDR3 protein. The data hold some 99,000 distinct CDR3 sequences, with more than 60% observed a single time.

This chain uses TRBV4-2 with TRBJ2-7; 7 positions match TRBD2. Source material: lung tumor tissue. This clonotype originated in a woman aged 55-75 years with non-small cell lung cancer. The CDR3 reads CASSQDPLGSSGTPQYF. The DNA for the CDR3 is TGTGCCAGCAGCCAAGACCCTTTAGGGTCTAGCGGAACCCCACAGTACTTC.